This T cell receptor (beta chain) was found in a study of blood T cell repertoires in COVID-19. Study as a whole: T cells, B-cell-depleted T cells, or PBMCs provided the cDNA or gDNA that served as material.

The V gene lost 4 bases and the J gene lost 2 bases, with 12 bases spanning the gap. Germline CDR1 and CDR2: SGHAT and FQNNGV. This CDR3 region has 14 residues. Original methodology: The assay estimated nucleated cells by amplifying reference gene primers. The assay was immunoSEQ multiplex PCR, and TCRdb's table has in-frame clones only and misses some. The D gene and trimming were derived from the DNA, and the V and J assignments and clone size from that table. The top ten clones hold more than 0.95% of a sample with about 210,000 clones, around 90% of them seen once. This clonotype originated in a man aged 30 to 39 with acute or convalescent COVID-19. Sequenced: peripheral blood. The chain employs TRBV11-2 and TRBJ2-7, with D possibly being TRBD1 (5 bases). The CDR3 sequence is CASSSPLGAYEQYF. In nucleotides, the CDR3 is TGTGCCAGCAGCTCCCCGTTAGGGGCCTACGAGCAGTACTTC.